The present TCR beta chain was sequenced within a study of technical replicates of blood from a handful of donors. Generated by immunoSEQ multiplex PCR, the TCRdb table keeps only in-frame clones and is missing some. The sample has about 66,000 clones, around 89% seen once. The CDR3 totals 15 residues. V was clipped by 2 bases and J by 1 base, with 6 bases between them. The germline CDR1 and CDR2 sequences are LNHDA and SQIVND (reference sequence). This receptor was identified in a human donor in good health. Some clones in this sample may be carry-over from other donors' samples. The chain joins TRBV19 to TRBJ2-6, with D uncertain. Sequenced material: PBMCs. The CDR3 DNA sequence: TGTGCCAGTAGTATATACAGTTCTGGGGCCAACGTCCTGACTTTC. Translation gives CASSIYSSGANVLTF. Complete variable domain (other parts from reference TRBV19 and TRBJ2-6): DGGITQSPKYLFRKEGQNVTLSCEQNLNHDAMYWYRQDPGQGLRLIYYSQIVNDFQKGDIAEGYSVSREKKESFPLTVTSAQKNPTAFYLCASSIYSSGANVLTFGAGSRLTVL.